This TCR beta chain was identified in a study of Ad26.COV2.S vaccination and SARS-CoV-2 variants. Study information: Once or twice, 56 days apart, Ad26.COV2.S was delivered intramuscularly. Whole-study findings and limits: The analyses of TCR breadth and depth may have understated the size of total T cell responses.

Clones were sequenced by immunoSEQ multiplex PCR, and TCRdb holds only the in-frame ones, with some missing. The sample consists of 300,000 to 500,000 clones, 75% to 90% of them appearing once. Concerning this clone itself: Its specificity is not known.

This sample's treatment: roughly 19 received Ad26.COV2.S at low or high dose, single or two shots; roughly five received placebo; per-sample allocation not given. Following the first vaccine or placebo injection, samples were taken on day 63. An adult aged 18-55 years in Boston served as the donor. Expressing Wuhan-strain SARS-CoV-2 spike, an Ad26 vector served as the vaccine. Germline V CDR1 and CDR2: LGHNA, YNFKEQ. The CDR3 contains 14 residues. Trimming shortened V by 8 bases and J by 5 bases, and 16 bases separated the two germline ends. Source: peripheral blood, taken in a trial of Ad26.COV2.S vaccine versus placebo. This rearrangement joins TRBV4-2 to TRBJ1-5; D is possibly TRBD1 (6 bases). The sequence came from a person aged 18-65 years who received the Ad26.COV2.S COVID-19 vaccine or a placebo. CDR3 sequence: CASGPGQTDQPQHF. In DNA, the CDR3 is TGTGCCAGCGGGCCGGGACAAACTGATCAGCCCCAGCATTTT.